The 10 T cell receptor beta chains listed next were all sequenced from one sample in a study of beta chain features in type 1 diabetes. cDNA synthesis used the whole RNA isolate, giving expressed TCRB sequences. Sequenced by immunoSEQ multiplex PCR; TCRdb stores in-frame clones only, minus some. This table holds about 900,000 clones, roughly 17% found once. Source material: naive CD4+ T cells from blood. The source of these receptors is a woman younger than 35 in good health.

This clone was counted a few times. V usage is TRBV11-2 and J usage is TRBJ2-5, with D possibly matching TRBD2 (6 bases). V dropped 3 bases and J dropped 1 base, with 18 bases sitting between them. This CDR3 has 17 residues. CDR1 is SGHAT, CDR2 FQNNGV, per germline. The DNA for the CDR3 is TGTGCCAGCAGCTTCCGATACCCGGGACTTCCCCAAGAGACCCAGTACTTC. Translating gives CASSFRYPGLPQETQYF.

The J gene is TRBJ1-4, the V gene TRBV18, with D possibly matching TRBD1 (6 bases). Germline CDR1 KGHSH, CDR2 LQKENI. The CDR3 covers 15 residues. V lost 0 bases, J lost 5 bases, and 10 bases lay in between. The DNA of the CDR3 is TGTGCCAGCTCACCACCAGGACAGAGGAATGAAAAACTGTTTTTT. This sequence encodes CASSPPGQRNEKLFF.

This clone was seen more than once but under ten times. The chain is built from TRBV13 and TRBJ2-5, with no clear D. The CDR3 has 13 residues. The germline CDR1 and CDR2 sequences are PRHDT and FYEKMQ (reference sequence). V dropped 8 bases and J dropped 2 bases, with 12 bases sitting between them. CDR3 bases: TGTGCCAGCTCAAAAAGTGGGCAAGAGACCCAGTACTTC. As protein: CASSKSGQETQYF.

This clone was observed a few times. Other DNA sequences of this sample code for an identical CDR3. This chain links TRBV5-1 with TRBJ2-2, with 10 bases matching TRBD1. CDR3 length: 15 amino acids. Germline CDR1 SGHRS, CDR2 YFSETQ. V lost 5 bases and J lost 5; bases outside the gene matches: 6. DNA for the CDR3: TGCGCCAGCAGTCGACAGGGGGCAGAGACCGGGGAGCTGTTTTTT. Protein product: CASSRQGAETGELFF. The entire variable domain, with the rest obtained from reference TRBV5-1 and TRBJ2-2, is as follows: KAGVTQTPRYLIKTRGQQVTLSCSPISGHRSVSWYQQTPGQGLQFLFEYFSETQRNKGNFPGRFSGRQFSNSRSEMNVSTLELGDSALYLCASSRQGAETGELFFGEGSRLTVL.

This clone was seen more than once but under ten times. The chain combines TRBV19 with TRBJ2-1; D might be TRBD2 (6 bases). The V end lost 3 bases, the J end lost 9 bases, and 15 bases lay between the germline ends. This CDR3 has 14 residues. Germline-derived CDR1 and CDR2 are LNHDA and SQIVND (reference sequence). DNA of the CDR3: TGTGCCAGTAGTATGGACGGGAGTCGGGGTGAGCAGTTCTTC. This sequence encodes CASSMDGSRGEQFF.

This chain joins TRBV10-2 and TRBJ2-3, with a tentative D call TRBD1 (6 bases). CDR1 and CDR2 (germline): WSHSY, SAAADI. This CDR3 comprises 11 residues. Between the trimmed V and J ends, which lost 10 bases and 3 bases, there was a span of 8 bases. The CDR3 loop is CATTGTDTQYF. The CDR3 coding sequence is TGCGCCACAACAGGGACAGATACGCAGTATTTT.

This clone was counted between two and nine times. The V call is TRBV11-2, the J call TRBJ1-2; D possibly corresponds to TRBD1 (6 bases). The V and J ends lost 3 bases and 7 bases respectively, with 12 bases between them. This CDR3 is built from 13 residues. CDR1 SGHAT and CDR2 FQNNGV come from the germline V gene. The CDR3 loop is CASSFWGASGYTF. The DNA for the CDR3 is TGTGCCAGCAGCTTTTGGGGGGCAAGTGGCTACACCTTC.

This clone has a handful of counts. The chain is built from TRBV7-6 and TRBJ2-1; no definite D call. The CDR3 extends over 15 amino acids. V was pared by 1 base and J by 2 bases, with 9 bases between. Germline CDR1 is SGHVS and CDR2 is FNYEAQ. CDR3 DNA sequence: TGTGCCAGCAGCTTAGACCCGGGCCCCTACAATGAGCAGTTCTTC. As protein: CASSLDPGPYNEQFF.

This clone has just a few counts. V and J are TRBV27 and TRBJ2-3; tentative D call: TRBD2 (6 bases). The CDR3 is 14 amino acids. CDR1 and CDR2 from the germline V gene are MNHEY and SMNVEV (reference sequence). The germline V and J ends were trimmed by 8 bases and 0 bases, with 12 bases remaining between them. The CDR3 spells CASFSGTSTDTQYF. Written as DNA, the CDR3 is TGTGCCAGCTTTAGCGGTACTAGCACAGATACGCAGTATTTT.

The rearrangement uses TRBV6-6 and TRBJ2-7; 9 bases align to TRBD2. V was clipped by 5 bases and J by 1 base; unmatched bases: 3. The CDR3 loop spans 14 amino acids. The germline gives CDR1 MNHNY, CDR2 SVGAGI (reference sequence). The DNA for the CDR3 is TGTGCCAGCAGTCTGGGACTAGCTTCCTACGAGCAGTACTTC. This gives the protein CASSLGLASYEQYF.